A selection of T cell receptor beta chains follows, all from one sample in a study of blood T cell repertoires in COVID-19. Generated by immunoSEQ multiplex PCR, the TCRdb table keeps only in-frame clones and is missing some. The profile shows fewer than 700,000 clones, around nine tenths of them singletons. The sample taken for sequencing was peripheral blood. The receptors originated from a woman in her fifties or sixties with COVID-19, enrolled during active disease. Both conserved end residues are part of each CDR3. Fields, in order: D gene, V gene, clone size, J gene, CDR3 length, CDR3 protein, CDR3 DNA. A D gene is named only where the DNA matches it firmly. Size values are once, few and many counts, or a class for expanded clones, and some rows have none.

D: -; V: TRBV7-9; size: -; J: TRBJ1-3; length: 15; CDR3: CASSSRFVGVNTIYF; DNA: TGTGCCAGCAGCTCCCGGTTTGTAGGGGTAAACACCATATATTTT
D: -; V: TRBV11-3; size: -; J: TRBJ2-1; length: 13; CDR3: CASSLVGAREQFF; DNA: TGTGCCAGCAGCTTAGTGGGGGCAAGGGAGCAGTTCTTC
D: -; V: TRBV27; size: -; J: TRBJ1-1; length: 14; CDR3: CASSLAGGDTEAFF; DNA: TGTGCCAGCAGTTTAGCCGGAGGGGACACTGAAGCTTTCTTT
D: -; V: TRBV18; size: -; J: TRBJ2-3; length: 14; CDR3: CASSPGRASDTQYF; DNA: TGTGCCAGCTCACCGGGCAGGGCGTCAGATACGCAGTATTTT
D: -; V: TRBV20-1; size: -; J: TRBJ1-2; length: 9; CDR3: CTPIPGYTF; DNA: TGCACCCCCATCCCTGGCTACACCTTC
D: TRBD2; V: TRBV19; size: -; J: TRBJ2-4; length: 14; CDR3: CASSIGGEGNIQYF; DNA: TGTGCCAGTAGTATAGGAGGGGAGGGGAACATTCAGTACTTC
D: -; V: TRBV3-1/TRBV3-2; size: once; J: TRBJ1-2; length: 14; CDR3: CASSQDGEAYGYTF; DNA: TGTGCCAGCAGCCAAGACGGGGAGGCCTATGGCTACACCTTC
D: TRBD1; V: TRBV5-4; size: -; J: TRBJ1-1; length: 14; CDR3: CASSFKTGSTEAFF; DNA: TGTGCCAGCAGCTTCAAGACAGGGTCCACTGAAGCTTTCTTT
D: -; V: TRBV5-1; size: once; J: TRBJ1-4; length: 14; CDR3: CASSQGSDNEKLFF; DNA: TGCGCCAGCAGCCAAGGCAGCGATAATGAAAAACTGTTTTTT
D: TRBD1; V: TRBV5-1; size: -; J: TRBJ1-1; length: 18; CDR3: CASSPRWDRGRRDTEAFF; DNA: TGCGCCAGCAGCCCCCGATGGGACAGGGGCAGAAGGGACACTGAAGCTTTCTTT
D: -; V: TRBV5-4; size: -; J: TRBJ2-7; length: 12; CDR3: CASRAPNYEQYF; DNA: TGTGCCAGCAGGGCCCCCAATTACGAGCAGTACTTC
D: -; V: TRBV28; size: -; J: TRBJ2-7; length: 11; CDR3: CASLADYEQYF; DNA: TGTGCCAGCCTGGCGGACTACGAGCAGTACTTC
D: TRBD1; V: TRBV28; size: -; J: TRBJ2-3; length: 16; CDR3: CASSLLTTGGHDTQYF; DNA: TGTGCCAGCAGTTTATTGACTACAGGGGGCCACGATACGCAGTATTTT
D: -; V: TRBV9; size: -; J: TRBJ1-3; length: 14; CDR3: CASSVGGTGNTIYF; DNA: TGTGCCAGCAGCGTTGGCGGGACTGGAAACACCATATATTTT
D: TRBD1; V: TRBV27; size: -; J: TRBJ2-7; length: 15; CDR3: CASSADRGLSYEQYF; DNA: TGTGCCAGCAGCGCCGACAGGGGACTCTCCTACGAGCAGTACTTC
D: -; V: TRBV3-1/TRBV3-2; size: -; J: TRBJ2-2; length: 12; CDR3: CASSHRTGELFF; DNA: TGTGCCAGCAGCCACAGGACCGGGGAGCTGTTTTTT
D: -; V: TRBV5-4; size: -; J: TRBJ1-2; length: 13; CDR3: CASSIGTNYGYTF; DNA: TGTGCCAGCAGCATCGGGACAAACTATGGCTACACCTTC
D: TRBD2; V: TRBV3-1/TRBV3-2; size: -; J: TRBJ2-3; length: 17; CDR3: CASSQDRRRGSTDTQYF; DNA: TGTGCCAGCAGCCAAGATCGGCGGCGGGGGAGCACAGATACGCAGTATTTT
D: -; V: TRBV6-6; size: -; J: TRBJ1-2; length: 15; CDR3: CASKHLTGGIYGYTF; DNA: TGTGCCAGCAAGCATCTAACGGGGGGGATCTATGGCTACACCTTC
D: TRBD2; V: TRBV5-1; size: -; J: TRBJ2-5; length: 15; CDR3: CASSRLAGRQETQYF; DNA: TGCGCCAGCAGCAGGCTAGCGGGACGCCAAGAGACCCAGTACTTC
D: TRBD1; V: TRBV11-3; size: -; J: TRBJ1-1; length: 14; CDR3: CASSLGQMNTEAFF; DNA: TGTGCCAGCAGCCTGGGACAGATGAACACTGAAGCTTTCTTT
D: -; V: TRBV3-1/TRBV3-2; size: few; J: TRBJ1-5; length: 14; CDR3: CASSSRSNNQPQHF; DNA: TGTGCCAGCAGCTCACGGTCCAACAATCAGCCCCAGCATTTT